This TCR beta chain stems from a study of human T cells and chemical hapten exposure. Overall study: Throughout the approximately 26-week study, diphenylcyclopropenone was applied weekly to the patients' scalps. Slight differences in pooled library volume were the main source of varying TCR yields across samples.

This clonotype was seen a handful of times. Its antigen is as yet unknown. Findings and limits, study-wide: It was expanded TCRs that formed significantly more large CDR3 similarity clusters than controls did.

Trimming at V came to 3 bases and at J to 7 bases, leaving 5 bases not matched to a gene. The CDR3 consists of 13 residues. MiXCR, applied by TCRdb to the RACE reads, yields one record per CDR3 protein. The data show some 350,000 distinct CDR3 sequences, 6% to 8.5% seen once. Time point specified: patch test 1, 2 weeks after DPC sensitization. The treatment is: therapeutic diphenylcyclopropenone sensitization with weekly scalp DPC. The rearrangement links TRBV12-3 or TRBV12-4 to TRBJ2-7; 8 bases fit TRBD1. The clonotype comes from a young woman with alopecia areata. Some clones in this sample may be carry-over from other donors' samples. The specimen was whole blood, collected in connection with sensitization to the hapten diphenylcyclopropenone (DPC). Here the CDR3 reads CASSLTGEREQYF. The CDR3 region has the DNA TGTGCCAGCAGTTTGACAGGGGAGAGGGAGCAGTACTTC.